This T cell receptor beta chain was identified during a study of shared clonotypes between healthy human individuals. This CDR3 region has 13 residues. Germline assignment: CDR1 SGHRS and CDR2 YFSETQ. V was trimmed by 0 bases and J by 8 bases, leaving 11 bases between them. Data came from immunoSEQ multiplex PCR; TCRdb stores just in-frame clones and leaves some out. Among roughly 2,300,000 clones, under 95% were seen once, and the ten largest hold about 0.41%. The clonotype originates from a man younger than 35 in good health. Some clones in this sample may be carry-over from other donors' samples. The J gene is TRBJ1-1, the V gene TRBV5-1; D is uncertain. The sequenced sample was naive CD4+ T cells from PBMCs. As to subset: CD45RA+ positively selected. CDR3 nucleotide sequence: TGCGCCAGCAGCTTGGGGTCAGAAACGGAAGCTTTCTTT. Its protein product is CASSLGSETEAFF.